The 19 T cell receptor beta chains reported below all come from one sample, sequenced in a study of cytomegalovirus exposure and HLA in healthy donors. PCR was performed using 60 Vbeta and 13 Jbeta primers. Measured with immunoSEQ multiplex PCR; TCRdb has only the in-frame clones, and not every one. The sample includes 220,000 or so clones, about 74% of them seen just once. What was sequenced was PBMCs. These receptors were taken from a young woman in good health and CMV-seronegative.

V and J are TRBV4-1 and TRBJ1-1; D gene unclear. The CDR3 is made up of 14 amino acids. The V gene lost 0 bases and the J gene lost 5 bases, with 10 bases spanning the gap. Germline V gene data show CDR1 as MGHRA and CDR2 as YSYEKL. This CDR3 reads CASSQDSGKTEAFF. The CDR3 nucleotides read TGCGCCAGCAGCCAAGATTCCGGTAAAACTGAAGCTTTCTTT.

The chain joins TRBV11-2 to TRBJ2-3; 9 bases are shared with TRBD2. Germline assignment: CDR1 SGHAT and CDR2 FQNNGV. This CDR3 contains 17 residues. V was pared by 4 bases and J by 0 bases, with 8 bases of the junction left unmatched. The CDR3 DNA reads TGTGCCAGCAGCTACCGGACTAGCGCATCTAGCACAGATACGCAGTATTTT. Translated: CASSYRTSASSTDTQYF.

The chain links TRBV25-1 to TRBJ1-1; D is uncertain. CDR1 and CDR2 from the germline V gene are MGHDK and SYGVNS. Trimming shortened V by 8 bases and J by 5 bases, and 15 bases separated the two germline ends. This CDR3 comprises 13 residues. The CDR3 DNA follows: TGTGCCAGCTCCTCCCTTGCGGGGACTGAAGCTTTCTTT. Its protein is CASSSLAGTEAFF.

The genes are TRBV15 and TRBJ2-1; 11 nucleotides match TRBD2. The germline gives CDR1 LNHNV, CDR2 YYDKDF (reference sequence). V gave up 0 bases and J gave up 4 bases; unmatched junction bases: 2. The CDR3 is made up of 16 amino acids. Written as DNA, the CDR3 is TGTGCCACCAGCAGAGATCGGACTAGCGGGTACAATGAGCAGTTCTTC. As protein: CATSRDRTSGYNEQFF.

The genes are TRBV6-1 and TRBJ1-2; D perhaps matches TRBD1 (5 bases). The CDR3 is 13 residues long. CDR1 and CDR2 from the germline V gene are MNHNS and SASEGT. Trimming took 7 bases from V and 8 from J, leaving 17 bases between them. In DNA, the CDR3 is TGTGCCAGCAACAGGTTAGGGGCGCGGGGCTACACCTTC. Protein: CASNRLGARGYTF.

This chain links TRBV5-1 with TRBJ2-5; possible D gene TRBD1, 6 bases. Trimming removed 4 bases from V and 3 bases from J, with 13 bases in between. The CDR3 contains 14 residues. Per germline, CDR1 SGHRS and CDR2 YFSETQ. CDR3 protein: CASSQPEGEETQYF. In nucleotides, the CDR3 is TGCGCCAGCAGCCAGCCCGAGGGGGAAGAGACCCAGTACTTC.

The chain is built from TRBV5-8 and TRBJ1-3, with 9 bases identical to TRBD1. V shed 4 bases, J shed 1 base, and the junction held 0 bases outside the gene matches. The CDR3 length is 14 residues. CDR1 and CDR2 from the germline V gene are SGHTS and YDEGEE. The CDR3 nucleotides read TGTGCCAGCAGCGGGACAGGGTCTGGAAACACCATATATTTT. Its translation is CASSGTGSGNTIYF.

V usage is TRBV5-1 and J usage is TRBJ1-2, with a possible D match to TRBD1 (5 bases). Per germline, CDR1 SGHRS and CDR2 YFSETQ. V lost 4 bases and J lost 6, with 10 bases in between. The CDR3 covers 12 residues. The chain's CDR3 is CASSAGFDGYTF. CDR3 nucleotides: TGCGCCAGCAGCGCAGGGTTTGATGGCTACACCTTC.

The genes are TRBV6-5 and TRBJ2-2, with 8 bases lining up with TRBD1. Germline CDR1 reads MNHEY; CDR2 reads SVGAGI. The CDR3 extends over 14 amino acids. J was trimmed by 1 base and V by 9 bases; bases with no gene match: 4. In DNA, the CDR3 is TGTGCCAGTTCCAGGGGGCTGAACACCGGGGAGCTGTTTTTT. Translation: CASSRGLNTGELFF.

This chain links TRBV6-5 with TRBJ2-1; 7 positions match TRBD1. CDR3 length equals 12 residues. In germline, CDR1 is MNHEY, CDR2 SVGAGI. The V segment lost 6 bases and the J segment 12 bases; nucleotides outside the gene matches: 8. The CDR3: CASSYRGFGQFF. DNA of the CDR3: TGTGCCAGCAGCTACAGGGGCTTTGGGCAGTTCTTC.

This chain connects TRBV6-5 to TRBJ1-6, with D hard to call. V was shortened by 5 bases and J by 7 bases, with 12 bases between the two germline ends. The CDR3 runs 14 residues. The V gene's germline CDR1 is MNHEY and CDR2 SVGAGI. The CDR3 is CASSLDRVNSPLHF. In nucleotides, the CDR3 is TGTGCCAGCAGTCTCGACCGGGTGAATTCACCCCTCCACTTT.

DNA for the CDR3: TGTGCCTGGAATGGGTTTGGGGGGAGCAATGAGCAGTTCTTC. Its translation is CAWNGFGGSNEQFF. The gene calls are TRBV30 and TRBJ2-1; tentatively, D is TRBD2 (6 bases). CDR1 is GTSNPN, CDR2 SVGIG, per germline (reference sequence). The CDR3 is 14 residues long. V lost 4 bases and J lost 6, with 16 bases in between.

J is TRBJ1-3 and V is TRBV30, with D tentatively TRBD1 (5 bases). The CDR3 runs to 16 residues. Trimming took 1 base from V and 5 from J, leaving 18 bases between them. CDR1 and CDR2 from the germline V gene are GTSNPN and SVGIG (reference sequence). The CDR3 loop is CAWSAPFLAGRNTIYF. CDR3 sequence (DNA): TGTGCCTGGAGTGCACCCTTTTTGGCAGGGAGAAACACCATATATTTT.

This chain links TRBV10-3 with TRBJ2-7, with D possibly being TRBD1 (6 bases). The V end lost 0 bases, the J end lost 3 bases, and 9 bases lay between the germline ends. Germline loops: CDR1 ENHRY, CDR2 SYGVKD. The length of the CDR3 is 14 residues. In DNA form, the CDR3 reads TGTGCCATCAGTGAGTCCCCGACAGGCTACGAGCAGTACTTC. This sequence encodes CAISESPTGYEQYF.

This rearrangement joins TRBV30 to TRBJ1-1; TRBD1 might be the D (5 bases). CDR3 length: 13 amino acids. The germline V gene has CDR1 GTSNPN and CDR2 SVGIG (reference sequence). With 7 bases removed from V and 13 bases from J, the gap between germline ends came to 25 bases. CDR3 coding DNA: TGTGCCTTGGAAGAAAACGTTGGGGCAGTAGATTTCTTT. Translated, it gives CALEENVGAVDFF.

This clone was seen only a few times. V gene TRBV9 combines with J gene TRBJ1-1; D might be TRBD1 (5 bases). This CDR3 spans 12 amino acids. With 10 bases removed from V and 1 base from J, the gap between germline ends came to 11 bases. Germline CDR1 is SGDLS and CDR2 is YYNGEE. The CDR3 sequence: CASRGGNTEAFF. The CDR3 bases are TGTGCCTCACGCGGGGGGAACACTGAAGCTTTCTTT. The full variable domain, with the rest looked up from reference TRBV9 and TRBJ1-1, is DSGVTQTPKHLITATGQRVTLRCSPRSGDLSVYWYQQSLDQGLQFLIQYYNGEERAKGNILERFSAQQFPDLHSELNLSSLELGDSALYFCASRGGNTEAFFGQGTRLTVV.

The gene calls are TRBV30 and TRBJ1-5; weak D call: TRBD1 (6 bases). Germline lookup yields CDR1 GTSNPN and CDR2 SVGIG (reference sequence). This CDR3 has 13 amino acids. The V gene lost 3 bases and the J gene lost 3 bases, with 9 bases spanning the gap. The CDR3 reads CAWRGGNNQPQHF. The CDR3 bases are TGTGCCTGGAGAGGGGGAAACAATCAGCCCCAGCATTTT.

The chain employs TRBV6-1 and TRBJ2-3; TRBD1 might be the D (6 bases). Germline V gene data show CDR1 as MNHNS and CDR2 as SASEGT. V shed 5 bases and J shed 2 bases, with 8 bases lying between them. This CDR3 spans 13 amino acids. The CDR3 sequence is CASSRQVTDTQYF. The CDR3 coding sequence is TGTGCCAGCAGTCGACAGGTCACAGATACGCAGTATTTT.

V and J are TRBV6-6 and TRBJ2-5, with D hard to call. The CDR3 runs 13 residues. The germline gives CDR1 MNHNY, CDR2 SVGAGI (reference sequence). The V and J ends lost 7 bases and 1 base respectively, with 10 bases between them. The CDR3 spells CASTMTGQETQYF. As DNA, the CDR3 is TGTGCCAGCACCATGACGGGCCAAGAGACCCAGTACTTC.